This TCR beta chain was sequenced during a study of identical twins. The study's findings and limits: Reduced insertions were recorded for abundant cord blood beta clonotypes, with no such pattern in memory repertoires.

One entry per CDR3 protein results from TCRdb running MiXCR on the 5' RACE reads. The data show about 240,000 distinct CDR3 sequences, 8% to 11% seen once. This clonotype was counted a few times. Its antigen remains unknown. In every case, the donor was a healthy Caucasian. The specimen was memory T cells sorted from blood. The receptor comes from a man aged 45-65 years in good health.

The CDR3: CSVGTGELFF. CDR3 sequence (DNA): TGCAGCGTGGGAACCGGGGAGCTGTTTTTT. The chain is built from TRBV29-1 and TRBJ2-2; D not certain. CDR1 is SQVTM, CDR2 ANQGSEA, per germline. The CDR3 totals 10 residues. Trimming removed 6 bases at V and 5 bases at J, with 4 bases between.